This T cell receptor beta chain emerged from a study of vaccination effects on CD4 cells after COVID-19. Isolation of CD4+ T cells took place after 10 days of culture. TCRdb keeps only in-frame clones here, not all; method: immunoSEQ multiplex PCR. The sample carries approximately 47,000 clones, roughly three quarters recorded once. This clone was observed a handful of times. Its antigen is not identified. The germline CDR1 and CDR2 sequences are MNHNY and SVGAGI (reference sequence). The CDR3 sequence is 16 residues long. V was pared by 0 bases and J by 0 bases, with 9 bases between. The chain couples TRBV6-6 to TRBJ1-5, with D hard to call. This sample comprised CD4+ T cells from PBMCs cultured without peptide, obtained before COVID-19 vaccination. This clonotype was obtained from a human donor who had a prior SARS-CoV-2 infection. The CDR3 DNA reads as TGTGCCAGCAGTTACTCGATCTGGAATAGCAATCAGCCCCAGCATTTT. It encodes CASSYSIWNSNQPQHF.